Sequencing of this T cell receptor (beta chain) was carried out in a study of blood T cell repertoires in COVID-19. Study-wide background: Acute and convalescent COVID-19 specimens originated in the United States, Italy and Spain. PBMCs, B-cell-depleted T cells, or T cells were the source of the cDNA or gDNA that made up the material.

In the original analysis: Counts of nucleated cells, estimated from reference gene primer amplification, were obtained. Produced via immunoSEQ multiplex PCR; TCRdb's table is partial and in-frame only. V, J and clone size derive from that table, while D and trimming were established from the DNA sequence. The sample shows just under 350,000 clones, 80% to 90% of them seen only once. The CDR3 is 12 amino acids. V was trimmed by 6 bases and J by 7 bases, leaving 13 bases between them. Germline V gene lookup returns CDR1 SGHDT and CDR2 YYEEEE. This sequence originates from a man aged 30-40 years with active or convalescent COVID-19. The rearrangement joins TRBV5-6 to TRBJ1-1; D may be TRBD1 (5 bases). Sequenced: peripheral blood. CDR3 DNA: TGTGCCAGCACCCTGGGCAGGGATGAAGCTTTCTTT. This sequence encodes CASTLGRDEAFF. Full variable domain (rest looked up from reference TRBV5-6 and TRBJ1-1): DAGVTQSPTHLIKTRGQQVTLRCSPKSGHDTVSWYQQALGQGPQFIFQYYEEEERQRGNFPDRFSGHQFPNYSSELNVNALLLGDSALYLCASTLGRDEAFFGQGTRLTVV.